This T cell receptor beta chain originates from a study of T cells in Graves' hyperthyroidism and ophthalmopathy. The germline CDR1 and CDR2 sequences are MGHRA and YSYEKL. This CDR3 comprises 15 residues. Trimming pared 4 bases from V and 9 bases from J, leaving 19 bases between. The CDR3 regions of TCR beta were amplified from RNA transcripts. The primer set for the first-round RT-PCR of the TCR CDR3 was HTBI. Each CDR3 protein is one row after TCRdb ran MiXCR on the multiplex PCR reads. The sample lists approximately 360,000 distinct CDR3 sequences; 15% to 18% were seen once. Uncontrolled infection, other autoimmune disease, pregnancy or lactation barred patients from enrollment.

Sequencing used blood. The rearrangement uses TRBV4-1 and TRBJ2-1; either TRBD1 or TRBD2 may supply D (6 bases each). The source is a woman aged 18 to 35 with Graves' hyperthyroidism that later progressed to Graves' ophthalmopathy. The CDR3 coding sequence is TGCGCCAGCAGCCTTTCCTTGGTCGGGGGCGTTGAGCAGTTCTTC. It translates to CASSLSLVGGVEQFF.